A selection of T cell receptor beta chains follows, all from one sample in a study of shared clonotypes between healthy human individuals. Here immunoSEQ multiplex PCR was the method, and the copy in TCRdb shows in-frame clones only, minus some. Of 800,000 or so clones in the sample, 90% to 98% were seen once. Input material: naive CD8+ T cells sorted from blood. These receptors all come from a man aged 25 to 40 in good health. Both conserved end residues are part of each CDR3. Fields, in order: V gene, J gene, D gene, CDR3 protein, CDR3 DNA. D genes are given only for firm matches.

v_gene: TRBV27
j_gene: TRBJ2-3
d_gene: NA
CDR3aa: CASKLLSTDTQYF
CDR3nt: TGTGCCAGCAAGCTGCTAAGCACAGATACGCAGTATTTT

v_gene: TRBV4-1
j_gene: TRBJ1-2
d_gene: NA
CDR3aa: CASSGEILSPGYTF
CDR3nt: TGCGCCAGCTCCGGGGAGATCCTATCGCCTGGCTACACCTTC

v_gene: TRBV7-6
j_gene: TRBJ1-2
d_gene: NA
CDR3aa: CASSRRPTDHGYTF
CDR3nt: TGTGCCAGCAGCCGACGGCCGACAGATCATGGCTACACCTTC

v_gene: TRBV18
j_gene: TRBJ2-3
d_gene: NA
CDR3aa: CASSPSRELQYF
CDR3nt: TGTGCCAGCTCACCATCCCGGGAACTTCAGTATTTT

v_gene: TRBV27
j_gene: TRBJ2-7
d_gene: NA
CDR3aa: CASSTLAERPIEQYF
CDR3nt: TGTGCCAGCAGTACCTTAGCGGAGAGGCCTATTGAGCAGTACTTC

v_gene: TRBV6-6
j_gene: TRBJ2-5
d_gene: NA
CDR3aa: CASSSRGGGSQETQYF
CDR3nt: TGTGCCAGCAGTTCTCGCGGAGGGGGTTCCCAAGAGACCCAGTACTTC

v_gene: TRBV4-1
j_gene: TRBJ2-7
d_gene: NA
CDR3aa: CASSQVKGGGDEQYF
CDR3nt: TGCGCCAGCAGCCAAGTAAAAGGGGGGGGTGACGAGCAGTACTTC

v_gene: TRBV7-8
j_gene: TRBJ2-3
d_gene: NA
CDR3aa: CASSSETSTDTQYF
CDR3nt: TGTGCCAGCAGCTCGGAGACTAGCACAGATACGCAGTATTTT

v_gene: TRBV19
j_gene: TRBJ2-1
d_gene: NA
CDR3aa: CASSTHNEQFF
CDR3nt: TGTGCCAGTAGTACCCACAATGAGCAGTTCTTC

v_gene: TRBV9
j_gene: TRBJ1-3
d_gene: NA
CDR3aa: CASTAQGTISGNTIYF
CDR3nt: TGTGCCAGCACCGCCCAGGGCACCATCTCTGGAAACACCATATATTTT

v_gene: TRBV11-3
j_gene: TRBJ2-5
d_gene: NA
CDR3aa: CASSPRARDKQETQYF
CDR3nt: TGTGCCAGCAGCCCCAGGGCCAGGGATAAACAAGAGACCCAGTACTTC

v_gene: TRBV7-9
j_gene: TRBJ2-7
d_gene: NA
CDR3aa: CASSFVGGMSYEQYF
CDR3nt: TGTGCCAGCAGCTTTGTAGGGGGAATGTCCTACGAGCAGTACTTC

v_gene: TRBV27
j_gene: TRBJ2-5
d_gene: NA
CDR3aa: CASSPRRGETQYF
CDR3nt: TGTGCCAGCAGCCCTCGTCGGGGGGAGACCCAGTACTTC

v_gene: TRBV7-9
j_gene: TRBJ2-1
d_gene: TRBD1
CDR3aa: CASSQQGSTQVGQFF
CDR3nt: TGTGCCAGCAGCCAACAGGGGTCCACTCAGGTAGGGCAGTTCTTC